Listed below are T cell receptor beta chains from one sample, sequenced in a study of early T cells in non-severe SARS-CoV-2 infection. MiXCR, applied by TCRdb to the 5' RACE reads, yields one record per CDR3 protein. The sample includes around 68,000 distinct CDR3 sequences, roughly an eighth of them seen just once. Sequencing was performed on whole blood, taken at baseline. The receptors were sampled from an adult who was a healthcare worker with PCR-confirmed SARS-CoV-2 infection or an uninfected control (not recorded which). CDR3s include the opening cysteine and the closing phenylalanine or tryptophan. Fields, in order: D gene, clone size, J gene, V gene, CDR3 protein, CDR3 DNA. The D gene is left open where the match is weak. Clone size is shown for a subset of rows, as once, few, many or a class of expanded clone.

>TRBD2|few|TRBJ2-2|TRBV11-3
CASSLGSGGAGTGELFF
TGTGCCAGCAGTCTCGGGAGCGGGGGGGCCGGCACCGGGGAGCTGTTTTTT
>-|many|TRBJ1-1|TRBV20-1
CSANQGMNTEAFF
TGCAGTGCTAATCAGGGGATGAACACTGAAGCTTTCTTT
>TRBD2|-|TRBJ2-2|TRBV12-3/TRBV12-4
CASRSSGSNTGELFF
TGTGCCAGCAGATCGAGCGGGAGCAACACCGGGGAGCTGTTTTTT
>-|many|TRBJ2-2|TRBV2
CASSETVHRELFF
TGTGCCAGCAGTGAGACAGTTCACCGGGAGCTGTTTTTT
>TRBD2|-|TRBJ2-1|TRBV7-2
CASSLVASGSDEQFF
TGTGCCAGCAGCTTAGTCGCTAGCGGGAGCGATGAGCAGTTCTTC
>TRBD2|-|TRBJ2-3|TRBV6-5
CASSYKSGSGGDTQYF
TGTGCCAGCAGTTACAAAAGCGGGAGTGGTGGAGATACGCAGTATTTT
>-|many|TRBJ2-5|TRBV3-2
CASSHNLSSAETQYF
TGTGCCAGCAGCCACAATCTTTCCAGCGCGGAGACCCAGTACTTC
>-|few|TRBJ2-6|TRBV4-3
CASSQEGVSGANVLTF
TGCGCCAGCAGTCAAGAGGGTGTCTCTGGGGCCAACGTCCTGACTTTC
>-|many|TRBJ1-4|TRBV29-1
CSVILFNEKLFF
TGCAGCGTTATCTTGTTTAATGAAAAACTGTTTTTT
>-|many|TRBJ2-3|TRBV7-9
CASRKYGDFTDTQYF
TGTGCCAGCAGGAAGTACGGCGATTTCACAGATACGCAGTATTTT
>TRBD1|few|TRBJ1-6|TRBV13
CASSLDRGYSPLHF
TGTGCCAGCAGCTTAGACAGGGGGTATTCACCCCTCCACTTT
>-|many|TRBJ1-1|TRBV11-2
CASTLNTEAFF
TGTGCCAGCACCCTGAACACTGAAGCTTTCTTT
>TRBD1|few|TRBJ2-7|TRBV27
CASSFDRESDEQYF
TGTGCCAGCAGTTTCGACAGGGAATCGGACGAGCAGTACTTC
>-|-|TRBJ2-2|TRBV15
CATSREARDWGGELFF
TGTGCCACCAGCAGAGAGGCGAGGGACTGGGGCGGGGAGCTGTTTTTT
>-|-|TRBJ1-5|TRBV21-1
CASTDRGVWQPQHF
TGTGCCAGCACCGACAGGGGGGTTTGGCAGCCCCAGCATTTT
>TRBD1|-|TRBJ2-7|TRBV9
CASSANRGRLDEQYF
TGTGCCAGCAGCGCCAACAGGGGCCGTTTGGACGAGCAGTACTTC
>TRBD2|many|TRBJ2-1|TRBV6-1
CASSGTSGGANEQFF
TGTGCCAGCAGTGGGACTAGCGGGGGGGCCAATGAGCAGTTCTTC
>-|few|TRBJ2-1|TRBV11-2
CASSLDLSSAEQFF
TGTGCCAGCAGCTTAGATCTGAGTTCCGCAGAGCAGTTCTTC
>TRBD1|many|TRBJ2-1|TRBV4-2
CASSREGTGDYNEQFF
TGTGCCAGCAGCCGAGAAGGGACAGGGGACTACAATGAGCAGTTCTTC
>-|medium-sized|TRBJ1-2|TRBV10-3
CAITPEGGYGYTF
TGTGCCATCACCCCAGAAGGTGGGTATGGCTACACCTTC
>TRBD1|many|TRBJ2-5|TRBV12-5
CASCPGTGSETQYF
TGTGCTAGTTGTCCCGGGACAGGGAGCGAGACCCAGTACTTC
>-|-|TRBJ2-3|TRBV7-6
CASSLTGGTDTQYF
TGTGCCAGCAGCCTCACAGGCGGCACAGATACGCAGTATTTT
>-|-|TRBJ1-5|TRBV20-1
CSASTGASGQPQHF
TGCAGTGCTAGTACGGGGGCTTCTGGTCAGCCCCAGCATTTT
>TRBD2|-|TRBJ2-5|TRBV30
CAWGIGSGMGQETQYF
TGTGCCTGGGGAATCGGGAGCGGGATGGGCCAAGAGACCCAGTACTTC
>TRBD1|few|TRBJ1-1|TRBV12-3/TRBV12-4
CASSSRANRGSTEAFF
TGTGCCAGCAGTAGTAGAGCGAACAGGGGGAGCACTGAAGCTTTCTTT
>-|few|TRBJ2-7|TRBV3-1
CASSLANYEQYF
TGTGCCAGCAGCCTAGCTAACTACGAGCAGTACTTC
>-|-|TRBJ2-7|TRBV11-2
CASSLDHWGGRWEQYF
TGTGCCAGCAGCTTAGATCACTGGGGCGGTCGTTGGGAGCAGTACTTC
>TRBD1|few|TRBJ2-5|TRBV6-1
CASTQGTGKETQYF
TGTGCCAGCACGCAGGGGACAGGGAAGGAGACCCAGTACTTC
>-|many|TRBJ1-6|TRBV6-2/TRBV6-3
CASSTGENSPLHF
TGTGCCAGCAGTACGGGTGAGAATTCACCCCTCCACTTT
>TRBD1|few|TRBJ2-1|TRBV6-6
CASSYPPGQGELEQFF
TGTGCCAGCAGTTACCCACCGGGACAGGGAGAACTTGAGCAGTTCTTC
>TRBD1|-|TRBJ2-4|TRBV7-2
CASSLGRTGLENIQYF
TGTGCCAGCAGCTTAGGGCGGACAGGGTTGGAAAACATTCAGTACTTC
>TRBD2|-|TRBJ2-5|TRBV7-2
CASSLSGGSYETQYF
TGTGCCAGCAGCTTATCAGGCGGGAGTTACGAGACCCAGTACTTC
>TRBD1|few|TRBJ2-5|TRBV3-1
CASSQDITGGETQYF
TGTGCCAGCAGCCAAGATATCACAGGGGGAGAGACCCAGTACTTC
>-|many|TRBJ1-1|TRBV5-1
CASSLDMTGGGTEAFF
TGCGCCAGCAGCTTGGATATGACAGGAGGGGGGACTGAAGCTTTCTTT
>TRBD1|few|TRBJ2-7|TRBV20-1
CSARRDSNYEQYF
TGCAGTGCTAGACGGGACAGCAACTACGAGCAGTACTTC
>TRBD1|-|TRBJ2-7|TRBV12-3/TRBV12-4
CASSVTGALYEQYF
TGTGCCAGCAGTGTAACAGGGGCACTCTACGAGCAGTACTTC
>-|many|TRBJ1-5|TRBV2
CASSELPQGNQPQHF
TGTGCCAGCAGTGAACTCCCGCAGGGCAATCAGCCCCAGCATTTT